The 23 T cell receptor beta chains reported below all come from one sample, sequenced in a study of monozygotic twins with inflammatory bowel disease. Following a re-call of the 5' RACE reads, TCRdb has one entry per CDR3 protein and lacks DNA. This sample's table has 170,000 or so distinct CDR3 sequences. Sequenced sample: blood. These receptor sequences come from a human donor with ulcerative colitis or Crohn's disease, or a healthy co-twin of an affected twin (not recorded which).

The chain carries TRBV2 and TRBJ2-7; the D call of TRBD2 rests on TCRdb alone, since no DNA is present to check it. The CDR3 loop spans 11 amino acids. Germline V lookup: CDR1 SNHLY, CDR2 FYNNEI. This chain's CDR3 is CAIGVEREQYF.

The chain uses TRBV29-1 and TRBJ1-4; no DNA is available, so the TRBD1 call from TCRdb remains unchecked. CDR3 length equals 13 residues. In germline, CDR1 is SQVTM, CDR2 ANQGSEA. CDR3 region: CSVDQGGREKLFF.

The chain uses TRBV20-1 and TRBJ1-5; TCRdb proposes TRBD1, but this gene call is untestable without DNA. The CDR3 has 13 amino acids. The germline V gene encodes CDR1 DFQATT and CDR2 SNEGSKA (reference sequence). CDR3 protein: CSARLTGVQPQHF.

This chain links TRBV9 with TRBJ2-5; the TCRdb call, TRBD2, lacks DNA for checking. This CDR3 is built from 15 residues. Per the germline V gene, CDR1 is SGDLS and CDR2 is YYNGEE. The chain's CDR3 is CASSVVAGPQETQYF.

The chain couples TRBV6-2 or TRBV6-3 to TRBJ2-2; no DNA is available, so the TRBD2 call from TCRdb remains unchecked. Germline CDR1 reads MNHEY; CDR2 reads SVGEGT. The CDR3 is made up of 15 amino acids. The CDR3 is CASRVSGSSTGELFF.

V gene TRBV6-1 combines with J gene TRBJ2-1; TCRdb proposes TRBD2, but this gene call is untestable without DNA. The CDR3 totals 15 residues. The germline gives CDR1 MNHNS, CDR2 SASEGT. CDR3 residues: CASSETSAPYNEQFF.

V is TRBV15 and J is TRBJ1-2. Germline V CDR1 and CDR2: LNHNV, YYDKDF (reference sequence). This CDR3 comprises 16 residues. CDR3 loop: CATSRAALEGSYGYTF. The full variable domain, its missing parts supplied by reference TRBV15 and TRBJ1-2, is DAMVIQNPRYQVTQFGKPVTLSCSQTLNHNVMYWYQQKSSQAPKLLFHYYDKDFNNEADTPDNFQSRRPNTSFCFLDIRSPGLGDTAMYLCATSRAALEGSYGYTFGSGTRLTVV.

This chain connects TRBV10-3 to TRBJ1-2; TCRdb returns TRBD1, unconfirmable since there is no DNA. This CDR3 region has 14 residues. Germline V lookup: CDR1 ENHRY, CDR2 SYGVKD. Here the CDR3 reads CAIGDRGANYGYTF.

The chain is built from TRBV12-3 or TRBV12-4 and TRBJ1-5; TCRdb calls TRBD1, which cannot be checked without DNA. The CDR3 runs 15 residues. CDR3 residues: CASSFSRDSNQPQHF.

The chain combines TRBV20-1 with TRBJ2-5. Germline V gene sequence: CDR1 DFQATT, CDR2 SNEGSKA (reference sequence). The length of the CDR3 is 14 residues. The CDR3 is CSASPTFKPETQYF.

The chain combines TRBV7-4 with TRBJ2-4; TCRdb names TRBD1, which stays unverified in the absence of DNA. Germline V lookup: CDR1 SGHVT, CDR2 SQSDAQ. The CDR3 consists of 22 residues. CDR3 protein: CASSALPYNGNQGAMSKNIQYF.

The CDR3 here is CASSSTPARELFF. V is TRBV27 and J is TRBJ2-2; TCRdb selects TRBD2, and the lack of DNA leaves this call unchecked. CDR3 length equals 13 residues. Germline V gives CDR1 MNHEY, CDR2 SMNVEV (reference sequence).

V is TRBV6-2 or TRBV6-3 and J is TRBJ2-7; TCRdb gives TRBD2 as the D gene, but with no DNA this cannot be confirmed. CDR1 MNHEY and CDR2 SVGEGT come from the germline V gene. There are 14 residues in the CDR3. The CDR3 protein is CASTGLADTYEQYF.

The chain joins TRBV20-1 to TRBJ1-2. Germline V gene data show CDR1 as DFQATT and CDR2 as SNEGSKA (reference sequence). The CDR3 has 13 residues. The CDR3 here is CSAKSGANYGYTF.

The chain uses TRBV28 and TRBJ1-2; TCRdb names TRBD1, which stays unverified in the absence of DNA. The germline CDR1 and CDR2 sequences are MDHEN and SYDVKM. This CDR3 is 13 amino acids long. The CDR3 protein is CASTPTGPYGYTF.

This chain joins TRBV30 and TRBJ2-2. The CDR3 runs 13 residues. Looked up from germline, CDR1 is GTSNPN and CDR2 is SVGIG (reference sequence). The CDR3 reads CAWRGSNTGELFF.

The chain carries TRBV18 and TRBJ2-7; as DNA is missing, the TRBD1 call by TCRdb cannot be tested. Per germline, CDR1 KGHSH and CDR2 LQKENI. This CDR3 has 15 amino acids. The CDR3 reads CASSPPGQATYEQYF.

The rearrangement joins TRBV11-2 to TRBJ1-5. The CDR3 has 15 residues. Germline V lookup: CDR1 SGHAT, CDR2 FQNNGV. CDR3 loop: CASSLGTFQGSPQHF. The full variable domain, with the rest looked up from reference TRBV11-2 and TRBJ1-5, is EAGVAQSPRYKIIEKRQSVAFWCNPISGHATLYWYQQILGQGPKLLIQFQNNGVVDDSQLPKDRFSAERLKGVDSTLKIQPAKLEDSAVYLCASSLGTFQGSPQHFGDGTRLSIL.

The rearrangement joins TRBV24-1 to TRBJ1-6; TCRdb's D gene call, TRBD1, goes unchecked for lack of DNA. The germline CDR1 and CDR2 sequences are KGHDR and SFDVKD. This CDR3 contains 16 residues. The CDR3 loop is CATTESSGTDNSPLHF.

V is TRBV5-1 and J is TRBJ2-7; absent DNA, TCRdb's TRBD1 call cannot be checked. This CDR3 has 14 residues. CDR1 and CDR2 (germline): SGHRS, YFSETQ. The CDR3 sequence is CASSFRASSYEQYF.

This rearrangement joins TRBV10-3 to TRBJ2-7; the TCRdb call, TRBD2, lacks DNA for checking. Germline assignment: CDR1 ENHRY and CDR2 SYGVKD. The CDR3 consists of 12 residues. CDR3 in amino acids: CATGLAGGEQYF.

V is TRBV20-1 and J is TRBJ2-5. CDR1 DFQATT and CDR2 SNEGSKA come from the germline V gene (reference sequence). CDR3 length: 11 residues. The CDR3 is CSARSQETQYF.

The V and J genes are TRBV24-1 and TRBJ2-4; checking the TCRdb D call of TRBD1 is not possible without DNA. Germline assignment: CDR1 KGHDR and CDR2 SFDVKD. The CDR3 spans 19 residues. The CDR3 loop is CATSETPGPHALAKNIQYF.